This T cell receptor (beta chain) was sequenced for a study of identical twins. The germline CDR1 and CDR2 sequences are MGHRA and YSYEKL. This CDR3 contains 18 residues. Trimming took off 1 base at V and 4 bases at J, with 23 bases between the two ends. MiXCR, applied by TCRdb to the 5' RACE reads, yields one record per CDR3 protein. Counted here are 300,000 to 350,000 distinct CDR3 sequences, 12% occurring once; the ten biggest clones make up approximately 7.9%. Another study also made use of these data, one on yellow fever vaccine responses in identical twins.

J is TRBJ2-7 and V is TRBV4-1; weak D call: TRBD2 (5 bases). This TCR came from a young woman in good health. Sequencing was performed on CD8+ T cells sorted from blood. The CDR3 sequence: CASSQGPLRTLEKYEQYF. DNA for the CDR3: TGCGCCAGCAGCCAAGGCCCCCTCCGGACTCTGGAGAAATACGAGCAGTACTTC.